Below are 3 T cell receptor beta chains sequenced from a single sample in a study of T-cell reconstitution after alpha-beta-depleted transplantation in children. The library targeted TCRbeta and was prepared with unique molecular identifiers. TCRdb re-called the PCR reads with MiXCR, one entry per CDR3 protein. This sample has roughly 350,000 distinct CDR3 sequences, with approximately 10% found just once. Sequencing was performed on PBMCs from the stem cell graft donor, taken from the stem cell graft. These receptors originate from a human donor who donated a stem cell graft to a child with acute lymphoblastic leukemia.

The genes are TRBV4-3 and TRBJ2-1; maybe TRBD2 (6 bases). CDR3 length: 15 amino acids. The germline CDR1 and CDR2 sequences are LGHNA and YSLEER. Trimming left V 0 bases short and J 0 bases short, with 6 bases between. The CDR3 DNA sequence: TGCGCCAGCAGCCAAGACGGGAGCTCCTACAATGAGCAGTTCTTC. Protein product: CASSQDGSSYNEQFF.

This clonotype showed up just a few times. V is TRBV27 and J is TRBJ2-3; perhaps TRBD2 as D (6 bases). Germline loops: CDR1 MNHEY, CDR2 SMNVEV (reference sequence). Trimming removed 4 bases from V and 2 bases from J, with 13 bases in between. This CDR3 contains 15 residues. The CDR3 bases are TGTGCCAGCAGTTCCTTAGCGGTAAACACAGATACGCAGTATTTT. Amino acids: CASSSLAVNTDTQYF.

This clonotype has only a few counts. This CDR3 is CASRADRVEDGYTF. CDR3 nucleotides: TGCGCCAGCAGGGCAGACAGGGTGGAAGATGGCTACACCTTC. The chain is built from TRBV5-1 and TRBJ1-2; 7 bases map to TRBD1. The CDR3 contains 14 residues. The V segment lost 5 bases and the J segment 6 bases; nucleotides outside the gene matches: 10. Germline V gene data show CDR1 as SGHRS and CDR2 as YFSETQ.